The 24 T cell receptor beta chains presented below share a single source sample, sequenced in a study of shared clonotypes between healthy human individuals. Produced via immunoSEQ multiplex PCR; TCRdb's table is partial and in-frame only. Here the sample spans 550,000 to 750,000 clones, 92% being singletons. Cells designated naive CD8 were CD45RO-negative and were positively selected for CCR7, with terminally differentiated effector memory CD45RA+ cells excluded. The specimen sequenced was naive CD8+ T cells sorted from blood. The receptors were gathered from a man in his thirties or forties in good health.

The J gene is TRBJ2-1, the V gene TRBV27; 7 bases are shared with TRBD2. Unmatched junction bases numbered 4, after V lost 3 bases and J lost 11 bases. Germline lookup yields CDR1 MNHEY and CDR2 SMNVEV (reference sequence). The CDR3 consists of 12 residues. The CDR3 nucleotides read TGTGCCAGCAGTTTTTCGCGGGAGAAGCAGTTCTTC. Translated, it gives CASSFSREKQFF.

The chain combines TRBV27 with TRBJ2-1, with TRBD2 matching 13 bases. The CDR3 spans 19 residues. From germline, CDR1 is MNHEY and CDR2 SMNVEV (reference sequence). The ends lost 2 bases at V and 6 bases at J; junction bases unmatched: 13. The CDR3 DNA is TGTGCCAGCAGTTTAGAGGGTACTAGCGGGAGGGTGTTGGGCAATGAGCAGTTCTTC. Amino acids: CASSLEGTSGRVLGNEQFF.

The V and J genes are TRBV7-8 and TRBJ2-7; 10 nucleotides align to TRBD2. This CDR3 contains 18 residues. V lost 5 bases and J lost 0; bases outside the gene matches: 13. Germline V gives CDR1 SGHVS, CDR2 FQNEAQ. CDR3 protein: CASSPPGTSELSSYEQYF. The DNA for the CDR3 is TGTGCCAGCAGCCCGCCGGGGACTAGCGAACTTAGCTCCTACGAGCAGTACTTC.

The genes are TRBV19 and TRBJ2-7; possible D gene TRBD1, 5 bases. Trimming removed 8 bases from V and 3 bases from J, with 14 bases in between. Germline CDR1 is LNHDA and CDR2 is SQIVND (reference sequence). This CDR3 is 13 amino acids long. CDR3: CASSAGLDYEQYF. In nucleotides, the CDR3 is TGTGCCAGTTCGGCAGGGTTGGACTACGAGCAGTACTTC.

The CDR3, as DNA: TGTGCCAGCAGTTCGTCTTCCGAGCAGTACTTC. Residues: CASSSSSEQYF. This sequence joins TRBV6-1 and TRBJ2-7; D remains ambiguous. Trimming removed 5 bases at V and 6 bases at J, with 8 bases between. Germline CDR1 and CDR2: MNHNS and SASEGT. This CDR3 region has 11 residues.

J is TRBJ2-7 and V is TRBV4-3; TRBD2 aligns across 9 bases. Trimming cost V 0 bases and J 4 bases; bases outside gene matches: 7. CDR3 length: 16 residues. Germline CDR1 is LGHNA and CDR2 is YSLEER. This CDR3 reads CASSQDRLAGLYEQYF. Here the CDR3 DNA reads TGCGCCAGCAGCCAAGATAGGCTAGCGGGGCTGTACGAGCAGTACTTC.

The chain links TRBV30 to TRBJ2-5; D is unclear. Germline lookup yields CDR1 GTSNPN and CDR2 SVGIG (reference sequence). The CDR3 loop spans 13 amino acids. V was cut by 0 bases and J by 0 bases, with 5 bases left in between. For the CDR3, the DNA is TGTGCCTGGAGTGTCAACTACCAAGAGACCCAGTACTTC. Protein: CAWSVNYQETQYF. Based on the CDR3 plus reference TRBV30 and TRBJ2-5, the full variable domain is SQTIHQWPATLVQPVGSPLSLECTVEGTSNPNLYWYRQAAGRGLQLLFYSVGIGQISSEVPQNLSASRPQDRQFILSSKKLLLSDSGFYLCAWSVNYQETQYFGPGTRLLVL.

The chain employs TRBV6-5 and TRBJ2-7; D remains unclear. Germline CDR1 reads MNHEY; CDR2 reads SVGAGI. V was pared by 8 bases and J by 2 bases, with 13 bases between. CDR3 length: 13 residues. The CDR3 is CASSIGLAYEQYF. CDR3 bases: TGTGCCAGCTCAATCGGCCTAGCCTACGAGCAGTACTTC.

The chain combines TRBV9 with TRBJ1-2; D is undetermined. V lost 3 bases to trimming and J lost 4 bases, with 10 bases between them. The germline CDR1 and CDR2 sequences are SGDLS and YYNGEE. The CDR3 loop spans 13 amino acids. The CDR3 sequence: CASSAGRIYGYTF. In DNA form, the CDR3 reads TGTGCCAGCAGCGCGGGAAGGATCTATGGCTACACCTTC. Using reference TRBV9 and TRBJ1-2 for the parts outside the CDR3, the full variable domain is DSGVTQTPKHLITATGQRVTLRCSPRSGDLSVYWYQQSLDQGLQFLIQYYNGEERAKGNILERFSAQQFPDLHSELNLSSLELGDSALYFCASSAGRIYGYTFGSGTRLTVV.

As to this clone: Additional DNA sequences in this sample encode the identical CDR3. This chain links TRBV11-2 with TRBJ2-7; D call uncertain. This CDR3 has 11 residues. Germline V lookup: CDR1 SGHAT, CDR2 FQNNGV. Trimming pared 4 bases from V and 4 bases from J, leaving 5 bases between. The CDR3 reads CASSSGYEQYF. The CDR3 DNA sequence: TGTGCCAGCAGCTCTGGATACGAGCAGTACTTC. Using reference TRBV11-2 and TRBJ2-7 for the parts outside the CDR3, the full variable domain is EAGVAQSPRYKIIEKRQSVAFWCNPISGHATLYWYQQILGQGPKLLIQFQNNGVVDDSQLPKDRFSAERLKGVDSTLKIQPAKLEDSAVYLCASSSGYEQYFGPGTRLTVT.

This chain connects TRBV7-6 to TRBJ2-7, with D perhaps matching TRBD2 (5 bases). Trimming left V 5 bases short and J 4 bases short, with 15 bases between. The CDR3 contains 14 residues. Germline V gene lookup returns CDR1 SGHVS and CDR2 FNYEAQ. Written as DNA, the CDR3 is TGTGCCAGCAGCCCCGGGTCGGAGGTTTACGAGCAGTACTTC. Its protein is CASSPGSEVYEQYF.

This clone has just one count. The CDR3 nucleotides read TGTGCCAGCAGCTCACCTACGGGACAGGCATCCTACGAGCAGTACTTC. It codes for CASSSPTGQASYEQYF. The rearrangement links TRBV7-9 to TRBJ2-7, with TRBD1 matching 8 bases. The junction had 9 bases not matched to a gene; V was cut back by 4 bases and J by 1 base. The length of the CDR3 is 16 residues. Germline V lookup: CDR1 SEHNR, CDR2 FQNEAQ (reference sequence).

The rearrangement links TRBV5-6 to TRBJ2-7; TRBD2 agrees at 13 bases. CDR1 is SGHDT, CDR2 YYEEEE, per germline. CDR3 length: 18 residues. J lost 2 bases, V lost 4 bases, and 12 bases had no gene match. The CDR3 DNA follows: TGTGCCAGCAGCCACAACAGCTTACTAGCGGGAGGGCCCTACGAGCAGTACTTC. The encoded protein is CASSHNSLLAGGPYEQYF.

The rearrangement uses TRBV11-2 and TRBJ1-5; tentatively, D is TRBD1 (5 bases). The CDR3 covers 15 residues. Per germline, CDR1 SGHAT and CDR2 FQNNGV. Between the trimmed V and J ends, which lost 0 bases and 4 bases, there was a span of 10 bases. The DNA of the CDR3 is TGTGCCAGCAGCTTAGACCAGGGATCGAATCAGCCCCAGCATTTT. Amino acids: CASSLDQGSNQPQHF.

The chain joins TRBV7-2 to TRBJ2-3; D gene unclear. The CDR3 extends over 13 amino acids. The V end lost 5 bases, the J end lost 3 bases, and 9 bases lay between the germline ends. The germline gives CDR1 SGHTA, CDR2 FQGNSA. The CDR3 nucleotides read TGTGCCAGCAGCACACCCGGGACAGATACGCAGTATTTT. Protein: CASSTPGTDTQYF.

The V and J genes are TRBV5-4 and TRBJ2-7; D possibly corresponds to TRBD2 (6 bases). With 4 bases removed from V and 5 bases from J, the gap between germline ends came to 10 bases. CDR1 and CDR2 (germline): SGHNT, YYREEE (reference sequence). There are 12 residues in the CDR3. CDR3 nucleotide sequence: TGTGCCAGCAGCCCGGGGACTGACGAGCAGTACTTC. Its protein is CASSPGTDEQYF.

The V call is TRBV4-1, the J call TRBJ1-4; 8 bases line up with TRBD1. Trimming removed 0 bases from V and 4 bases from J; junction bases left unmatched: 1. There are 15 residues in the CDR3. The germline gives CDR1 MGHRA, CDR2 YSYEKL. CDR3 nucleotide sequence: TGCGCCAGCAGCCAAGAGGGACAGGTTAATGAAAAACTGTTTTTT. Residues: CASSQEGQVNEKLFF.

The chain uses TRBV4-3 and TRBJ2-1; 9 bases are a match to TRBD2. This CDR3 spans 16 amino acids. Trimming cost V 1 base and J 4 bases; bases outside gene matches: 5. Germline V gene sequence: CDR1 LGHNA, CDR2 YSLEER. CDR3 sequence (DNA): TGCGCCAGCAGCCAAGCGGGGACTAGCTGGTACAATGAGCAGTTCTTC. It is translated as CASSQAGTSWYNEQFF.

The rearrangement joins TRBV7-8 to TRBJ1-2; D is undetermined. Germline-derived CDR1 and CDR2 are SGHVS and FQNEAQ. CDR3 length: 12 amino acids. The ends were cut back, 3 bases at V and 6 bases at J, with 8 bases in the middle. CDR3 protein: CASSFGHDGYTF. The CDR3 nucleotides are TGTGCCAGCAGCTTCGGCCATGATGGCTACACCTTC. The whole variable domain, filled in from reference TRBV7-8 and TRBJ1-2, reads GAGVSQSPRYKVAKRGQDVALRCDPISGHVSLFWYQQALGQGPEFLTYFQNEAQLDKSGLPSDRFFAERPEGSVSTLKIQRTQQEDSAVYLCASSFGHDGYTFGSGTRLTVV.

The chain combines TRBV5-4 with TRBJ2-5; D assignment may be TRBD1 or TRBD2 (5 bases each). Germline CDR1 SGHNT, CDR2 YYREEE (reference sequence). The V end lost 0 bases, the J end lost 0 bases, and 12 bases lay between the germline ends. The CDR3 totals 16 residues. This CDR3 is CASSLEGPKYQETQYF. The CDR3 DNA is TGTGCCAGCAGCTTGGAGGGACCCAAGTACCAAGAGACCCAGTACTTC.

A word on this clone: The sample holds other DNA sequences that translate to the same CDR3. This chain joins TRBV5-4 and TRBJ2-1; D uncertain. Germline CDR1 and CDR2: SGHNT and YYREEE (reference sequence). Trimming stripped 4 bases from V and 7 bases from J, with 9 bases between. This CDR3 has 12 residues. The CDR3, as DNA: TGTGCCAGCAGCAATGGCGGAAATGAGCAGTTCTTC. It translates to CASSNGGNEQFF.

The J gene is TRBJ2-6, the V gene TRBV23-1; a possible D gene is TRBD1 (5 bases). TRBV23-1 is assigned to the ORF class and has an uncertain function. CDR3 size: 14 residues. Trimming removed 11 bases from V and 1 base from J, with 12 bases in between. The CDR3 reads CAGKQGSGANVLTF. The CDR3, as DNA: TGCGCCGGCAAGCAGGGTTCTGGGGCCAACGTCCTGACTTTC.

The DNA for the CDR3 is TGTGCCAGCAGCTTTGTGTTGGGGGGAGGCCTAAATGAGCAGTTCTTC. This translates into CASSFVLGGGLNEQFF. The gene calls are TRBV7-8 and TRBJ2-1, with D possibly being TRBD2 (6 bases). Trimming stripped 3 bases from V and 7 bases from J, with 19 bases between. CDR3 length: 16 amino acids. Germline CDR1 and CDR2: SGHVS and FQNEAQ.

The chain links TRBV5-1 to TRBJ2-7, with D perhaps matching TRBD1 or TRBD2 (6 bases each). V was shortened by 4 bases and J by 2 bases, with 13 bases between the two germline ends. This CDR3 is 14 amino acids long. CDR1 is SGHRS and CDR2 is YFSETQ in the germline V gene. The CDR3 reads CASSPEGEAYEQYF. CDR3 DNA: TGCGCCAGCAGCCCGGAGGGGGAAGCCTACGAGCAGTACTTC.